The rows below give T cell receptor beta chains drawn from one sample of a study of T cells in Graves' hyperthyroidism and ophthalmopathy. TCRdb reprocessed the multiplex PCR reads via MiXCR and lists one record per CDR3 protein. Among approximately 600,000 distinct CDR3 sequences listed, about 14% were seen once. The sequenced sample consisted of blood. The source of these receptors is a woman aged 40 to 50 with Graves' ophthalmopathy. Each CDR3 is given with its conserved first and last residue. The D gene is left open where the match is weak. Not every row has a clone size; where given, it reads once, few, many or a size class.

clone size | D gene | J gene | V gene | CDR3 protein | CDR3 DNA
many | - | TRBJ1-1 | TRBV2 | CASSGEITEAFF | TGTGCCAGCAGTGGGGAGATAACTGAAGCTTTCTTT
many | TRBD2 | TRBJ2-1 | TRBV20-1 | CSREGPGLAGWGEQFF | TGCAGTAGAGAGGGCCCCGGGCTAGCGGGGTGGGGTGAGCAGTTCTTC
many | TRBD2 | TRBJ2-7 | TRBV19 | CASSIGLAGLYEQYF | TGTGCCAGTAGTATAGGACTAGCGGGATTATACGAGCAGTACTTC
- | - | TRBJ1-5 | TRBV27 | CASSKDYSNQPQHF | TGTGCCAGCAGTAAAGACTATAGCAATCAGCCCCAGCATTTT
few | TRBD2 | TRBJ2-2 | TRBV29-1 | CSVESPSGMSNTGELFF | TGCAGCGTTGAATCCCCTAGCGGGATGTCTAATACCGGGGAGCTGTTTTTT
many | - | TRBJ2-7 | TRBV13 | CASSLKMTPNEQYF | TGTGCCAGCAGCTTAAAGATGACCCCCAACGAGCAGTACTTC
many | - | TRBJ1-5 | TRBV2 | CASSDRGPNQPQHF | TGTGCCAGCAGTGACAGGGGACCAAATCAGCCCCAGCATTTT
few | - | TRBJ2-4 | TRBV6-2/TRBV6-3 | CASSYHEQEDIQYF | TGTGCCAGCAGTTACCACGAACAGGAAGACATTCAGTACTTC
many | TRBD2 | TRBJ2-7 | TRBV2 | CASSPRGGVDEQYF | TGTGCCAGCAGTCCTCGGGGGGGGGTAGACGAGCAGTACTTC
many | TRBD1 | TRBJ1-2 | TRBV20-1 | CSANRGLDYGYTF | TGCAGTGCTAACAGGGGGCTGGACTATGGCTACACCTTC
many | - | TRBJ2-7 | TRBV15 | CATSRGGGQTVYEQYF | TGTGCCACCAGCAGAGGCGGCGGACAAACTGTGTACGAGCAGTACTTC
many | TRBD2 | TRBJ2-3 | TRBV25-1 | CASSENGGASGGTDTQYF | TGTGCCAGCAGTGAAAACGGTGGGGCTAGCGGAGGCACAGATACGCAGTATTTT
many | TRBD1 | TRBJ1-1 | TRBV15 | CATSRDSTGTTEAFF | TGTGCCACCAGCAGAGACTCGACAGGGACTACTGAAGCTTTCTTT
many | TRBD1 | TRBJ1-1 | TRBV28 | CASSQTGGRYGAFF | TGTGCCAGCAGTCAGACAGGGGGGAGATATGGTGCTTTCTTT
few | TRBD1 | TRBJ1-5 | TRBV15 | CATSIGTGGRSQPQHF | TGTGCCACCAGCATTGGGACAGGGGGCCGAAGTCAGCCCCAGCATTTT
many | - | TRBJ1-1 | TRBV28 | CASSLLASNTEAFF | TGTGCCAGCAGTTTATTGGCGTCGAACACTGAAGCTTTCTTT
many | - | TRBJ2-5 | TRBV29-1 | CSVAGGDRAQYF | TGCAGCGTTGCAGGGGGGGATAGGGCCCAGTACTTC
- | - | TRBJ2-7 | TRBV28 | CASLEVGYEQYF | TGTGCCAGCCTTGAGGTGGGTTACGAGCAGTACTTC
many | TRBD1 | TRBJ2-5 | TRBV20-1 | CSAPSTGSETQYF | TGCAGTGCCCCATCGACAGGGTCGGAGACCCAGTACTTC
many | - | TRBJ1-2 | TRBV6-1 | CASSQRGNYGYTF | TGTGCCAGCAGTCAGCGGGGGAACTATGGCTACACCTTC
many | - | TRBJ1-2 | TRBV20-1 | CSARDHKGLGYGYTF | TGCAGTGCTAGAGATCATAAGGGTTTGGGCTATGGCTACACCTTC
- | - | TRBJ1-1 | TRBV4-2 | CASSQDEQLNTEAFF | TGTGCCAGCAGCCAAGATGAACAACTGAACACTGAAGCTTTCTTT
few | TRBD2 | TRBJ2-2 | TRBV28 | CASNLLAGASGELFF | TGTGCCAGCAACCTACTAGCGGGAGCTTCCGGGGAGCTGTTTTTT
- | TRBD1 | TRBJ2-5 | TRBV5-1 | CASRVTGGETQYF | TGCGCCAGCAGGGTAACAGGGGGAGAGACCCAGTACTTC
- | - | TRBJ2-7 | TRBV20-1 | CSAREFRLNSYEQYF | TGCAGTGCTAGAGAGTTCCGACTGAACTCCTACGAGCAGTACTTC
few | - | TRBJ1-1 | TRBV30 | CAWSGGSFGTEAFF | TGTGCCTGGAGTGGGGGGAGTTTCGGGACTGAAGCTTTCTTT
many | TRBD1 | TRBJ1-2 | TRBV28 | CASSLWGTGGNYGYTF | TGTGCCAGCAGTTTATGGGGGACAGGGGGTAACTATGGCTACACCTTC
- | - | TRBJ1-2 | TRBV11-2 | CASSLDQPGRLLGYTF | TGTGCCAGCAGCTTAGATCAACCGGGGCGGCTCCTTGGCTACACCTTC
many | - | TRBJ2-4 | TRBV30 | CAWGQGMSIQYF | TGTGCCTGGGGGCAGGGGATGAGCATTCAGTACTTC
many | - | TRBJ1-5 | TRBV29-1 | CSVQASNQPQHF | TGCAGCGTCCAGGCGAGCAATCAGCCCCAGCATTTT
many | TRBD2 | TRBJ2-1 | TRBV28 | CASLSGSGNEQFF | TGTGCCAGCCTTAGCGGGAGCGGGAATGAGCAGTTCTTC
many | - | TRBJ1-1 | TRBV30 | CAWSVTKDTEAFF | TGTGCCTGGAGTGTCACCAAGGACACTGAAGCTTTCTTT
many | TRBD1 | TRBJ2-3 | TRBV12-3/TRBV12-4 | CASSSGQGGNYF | TGTGCCAGCAGTTCCGGACAGGGAGGCAATTATTTT
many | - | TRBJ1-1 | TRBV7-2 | CASGFSPGTRFFF | TGTGCCAGCGGATTCTCACCCGGGACGCGATTTTTCTTT
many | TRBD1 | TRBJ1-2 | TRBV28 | CASRRGQESGYTF | TGTGCCAGCAGGCGCGGACAGGAGAGTGGCTACACCTTC
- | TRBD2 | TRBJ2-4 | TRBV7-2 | CASSLGLSGNIQYF | TGTGCCAGCAGCCTGGGACTATCAGGGAACATTCAGTACTTC
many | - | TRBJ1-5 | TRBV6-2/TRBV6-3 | CASSYSELPQHF | TGTGCCAGCAGTTACTCGGAGCTGCCCCAGCATTTT
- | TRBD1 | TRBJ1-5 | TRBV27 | CASSFGQGANQPQHF | TGTGCCAGCAGTTTCGGGCAGGGGGCCAATCAGCCCCAGCATTTT
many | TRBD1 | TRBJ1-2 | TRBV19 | CASRDRGTTTRGYTF | TGTGCCAGCCGGGACAGGGGAACAACAACGAGGGGCTACACCTTC
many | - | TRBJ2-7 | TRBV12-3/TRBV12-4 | CASSFVFGFQQYF | TGTGCCAGCAGTTTCGTCTTCGGGTTTCAGCAGTACTTC
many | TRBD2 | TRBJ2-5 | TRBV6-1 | CASSPLSGRYQETQYF | TGTGCCAGCAGTCCTCTTAGCGGGAGGTACCAAGAGACCCAGTACTTC
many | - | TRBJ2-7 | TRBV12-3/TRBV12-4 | CASSLRVQNYEQYF | TGTGCCAGCAGTTTAAGGGTCCAGAACTACGAGCAGTACTTC
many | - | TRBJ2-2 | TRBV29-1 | CSVREGSGELFF | TGCAGCGTTCGAGAGGGTAGCGGGGAGCTGTTTTTT
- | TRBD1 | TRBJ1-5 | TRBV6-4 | CASSPHRDRGFVGNQTQHF | TGTGCCAGCAGTCCACACCGGGACAGGGGTTTTGTTGGCAATCAGACCCAGCATTTT
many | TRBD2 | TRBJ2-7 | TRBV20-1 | CSARPYYGLAGGYEQYF | TGCAGTGCTAGGCCATACTACGGACTAGCGGGAGGGTACGAGCAGTACTTC
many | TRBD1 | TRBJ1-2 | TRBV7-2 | CASSLRQGAGGYTF | TGTGCCAGCAGCTTGCGACAGGGGGCAGGTGGCTACACCTTC
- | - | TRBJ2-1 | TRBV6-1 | CASSKPGLGYNEQFF | TGTGCCAGCAGTAAACCGGGACTGGGATACAATGAGCAGTTCTTC
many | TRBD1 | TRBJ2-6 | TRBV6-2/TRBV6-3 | CASSYPTWTGVLSVLTF | TGTGCCAGCAGTTACCCAACGTGGACAGGGGTCTTGAGCGTCCTGACTTTC
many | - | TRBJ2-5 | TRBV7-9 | CASSWPTSTDQETQYF | TGTGCCAGCAGCTGGCCCACGTCCACGGACCAAGAGACCCAGTACTTC
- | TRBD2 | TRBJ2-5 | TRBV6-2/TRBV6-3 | CASSRTAGDGGETQYF | TGTGCCAGCAGTAGAACCGCGGGGGACGGGGGAGAGACCCAGTACTTC
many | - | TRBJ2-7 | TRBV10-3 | CATVGNSYEQYF | TGTGCCACCGTGGGTAACTCCTACGAGCAGTACTTC
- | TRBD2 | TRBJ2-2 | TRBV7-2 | CASSPAAGGIGELFF | TGTGCCAGCAGCCCCGCAGCGGGAGGAATCGGGGAGCTGTTTTTT
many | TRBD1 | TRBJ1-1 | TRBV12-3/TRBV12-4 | CASSLRQGGTTALNTEAFF | TGTGCCAGCAGTTTACGTCAGGGGGGCACCACTGCCCTGAACACTGAAGCTTTCTTT
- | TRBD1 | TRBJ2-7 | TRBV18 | CASSTAGTGGLGEQYF | TGTGCCAGCTCAACCGCCGGGACAGGGGGTTTGGGCGAGCAGTACTTC
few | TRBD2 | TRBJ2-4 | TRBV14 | CASSQDGTSSSLAKNIQYF | TGTGCCAGCAGCCAAGATGGGACTAGTTCTTCCTTAGCCAAAAACATTCAGTACTTC
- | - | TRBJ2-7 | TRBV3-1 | CASSPVLTWPRGGQYF | TGTGCCAGCAGCCCCGTCCTCACCTGGCCGAGAGGGGGGCAGTACTTC
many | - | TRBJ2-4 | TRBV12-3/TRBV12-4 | CASSLEGAKNIQYF | TGTGCCAGCAGTTTAGAGGGGGCCAAAAACATTCAGTACTTC